This entry features one T cell receptor (beta chain) sequence. The CDR3 contains 14 residues. Trimming removed 7 bases from V and 1 base from J, with 13 bases in between. Germline-derived CDR1 and CDR2 are MNHNY and SVGAGI (reference sequence). The data were obtained in a study of T cell repertoires in cytomegalovirus infection. Across the whole study: Both CMV infection and a matching HLA type were indicated by public TCR beta signatures.

A single record per CDR3 protein comes from TCRdb applying MiXCR to the reads. The sample shows hundreds of thousands of distinct CDR3 sequences, roughly a third of them seen only once. The chain uses TRBV6-6 and TRBJ2-5, with a tentative D call TRBD1 (6 bases). Sequenced input: PBMCs. This receptor was taken from a human donor in good health (CMV status not recorded). Some clones in this sample may be carry-over from other donors' samples. CDR3 nucleotide sequence: TGTGCCAGCAACCCTAACAGGGTCCAAGAGACCCAGTACTTC. It translates to CASNPNRVQETQYF.